These 32 T cell receptor beta chains were all obtained from the same sample, sequenced in a study of T cells after posttransplantation cyclophosphamide. Sequenced by immunoSEQ multiplex PCR; TCRdb stores in-frame clones only, minus some. Sampling found thousands of clones, none seen once. Cyclophosphamide on days +3 and +4 followed busulfan-fludarabine conditioning and a marrow graft. The sequencing used PBMCs, collected after allogeneic stem cell transplant with posttransplant cyclophosphamide. The receptors come from a male patient aged 45-60 years who received an allogeneic stem cell transplant from an unrelated donor, was CMV-positive, and had acute GVHD only. Some T cells may be graft donor cells.

This clone has at least ten counts. The chain carries TRBV30 and TRBJ2-1, with TRBD2 identical over 8 bases. Germline V gives CDR1 GTSNPN, CDR2 SVGIG (reference sequence). The CDR3 length is 14 residues. J was trimmed by 13 bases and V by 2 bases; bases with no gene match: 13. This CDR3 is CAWSLNRGAGVQFF. CDR3 sequence (DNA): TGTGCCTGGAGTTTAAACCGGGGAGCGGGAGTTCAGTTCTTC.

This clone showed up many times. The chain links TRBV27 to TRBJ1-1; 8 nucleotides align to TRBD1. The CDR3 has 16 amino acids. CDR1 and CDR2 from the germline V gene are MNHEY and SMNVEV (reference sequence). With 4 bases clipped from V and 0 bases from J, the junction kept 7 bases outside the gene matches. CDR3 in amino acids: CASSSIQGGLNTEAFF. CDR3 coding DNA: TGTGCCAGCAGTTCCATACAGGGGGGATTGAACACTGAAGCTTTCTTT.

This clone was recorded many times. The chain links TRBV7-3 to TRBJ2-3; D is unresolved. The CDR3 is made up of 14 amino acids. V was trimmed by 0 bases and J by 0 bases, leaving 4 bases between them. Per germline, CDR1 SGHTA and CDR2 FQGTGA. CDR3 sequence reads: CASSLTSSTDTQYF. In DNA, the CDR3 is TGTGCCAGCAGCTTAACAAGCAGCACAGATACGCAGTATTTT. The whole variable domain, remainder taken from reference TRBV7-3 and TRBJ2-3, is GAGVSQTPSNKVTEKGKYVELRCDPISGHTALYWYRQSLGQGPEFLIYFQGTGAADDSGLPNDRFFAVRPEGSVSTLKIQRTERGDSAVYLCASSLTSSTDTQYFGPGTRLTVL.

Ten or more counts support this clone. The chain links TRBV4-3 to TRBJ1-5; D is ambiguous. The CDR3 loop spans 15 amino acids. Germline-derived CDR1 and CDR2 are LGHNA and YSLEER. V was pared by 0 bases and J by 1 base, with 7 bases between. CDR3 sequence (DNA): TGCGCCAGCAGCCAAGATGGCTCGAGCAATCAGCCCCAGCATTTT. It encodes CASSQDGSSNQPQHF.

This clone was counted at least ten times. The chain uses TRBV19 and TRBJ1-5; TRBD1 aligns across 8 bases. The germline V gene has CDR1 LNHDA and CDR2 SQIVND (reference sequence). Trimming removed 5 bases from V and 5 bases from J; junction bases left unmatched: 8. This CDR3 comprises 15 residues. CDR3 region: CASSADRGFDQPQHF. In DNA, the CDR3 is TGTGCCAGTAGTGCAGACAGGGGATTTGATCAGCCCCAGCATTTT.

This clone was observed many times. The CDR3 spells CASSLGGRGAFTDTQYF. CDR3 nucleotide sequence: TGCGCCAGCAGCTTGGGGGGGCGGGGGGCATTCACAGATACGCAGTATTTT. J is TRBJ2-3 and V is TRBV5-1; 8 bases are a match to TRBD2. The trim removed 0 bases at V and 2 bases at J, leaving 8 bases unmatched. The V gene's germline CDR1 is SGHRS and CDR2 YFSETQ. The CDR3 spans 17 residues.

At least ten counts were recorded for this clone. V and J are TRBV18 and TRBJ2-2, with 7 bases lining up with TRBD1. The germline gives CDR1 KGHSH, CDR2 LQKENI. This CDR3 has 15 residues. Trimming cost V 5 bases and J 3 bases; bases outside gene matches: 6. The DNA of the CDR3 is TGTGCCAGCTCATCAACCGGGACAGACACCGGGGAGCTGTTTTTT. Protein product: CASSSTGTDTGELFF. The full variable domain, completed using reference TRBV18 and TRBJ2-2, is NAGVMQNPRHLVRRRGQEARLRCSPMKGHSHVYWYRQLPEEGLKFMVYLQKENIIDESGMPKERFSAEFPKEGPSILRIQQVVRGDSAAYFCASSSTGTDTGELFFGEGSRLTVL.

This clone was counted ten times or more. This chain joins TRBV5-6 and TRBJ2-1, with 10 bases identical to TRBD1. J gave up 8 bases and V 4 bases, and 9 bases lay outside the gene matches. The germline V gene has CDR1 SGHDT and CDR2 YYEEEE. CDR3 length: 15 amino acids. CDR3 in amino acids: CASSVTGQGSDEQFF. The DNA of the CDR3 is TGTGCCAGCAGCGTTACGGGACAGGGGTCCGATGAGCAGTTCTTC.

There are many counts of this clone. The gene calls are TRBV7-6 and TRBJ2-7; D is perhaps TRBD2 (7 bases). The germline CDR1 and CDR2 sequences are SGHVS and FNYEAQ. The CDR3 has 15 amino acids. V lost 1 base and J 3 bases, leaving 13 bases between the germline ends. This CDR3 is CASSLEGGGNYEQYF. The CDR3 DNA is TGTGCCAGCAGCTTAGAGGGAGGGGGAAACTACGAGCAGTACTTC.

The sample holds a few counts of this clone. The gene calls are TRBV6-4 and TRBJ1-2; TRBD1 agrees at 9 bases. This CDR3 region has 14 residues. CDR1 and CDR2 from the germline V gene are MRHNA and SNTAGT. V lost 2 bases and J lost 6; bases outside the gene matches: 4. The CDR3 is CASSDTDRGNGYTF. CDR3 coding DNA: TGTGCCAGCAGTGACACGGACAGGGGTAATGGCTACACCTTC.

This clone came up many times. The gene calls are TRBV19 and TRBJ1-1, with D perhaps TRBD1 (6 bases). Germline assignment: CDR1 LNHDA and CDR2 SQIVND (reference sequence). The CDR3 consists of 15 residues. Trimming left V 7 bases short and J 7 bases short, with 22 bases between. The CDR3 is CASINPGQTIREAFF. In DNA form, the CDR3 reads TGTGCCAGTATTAACCCCGGACAGACCATCCGTGAAGCTTTCTTT.

J is TRBJ1-2 and V is TRBV6-1, with no clear D. The CDR3 extends over 12 amino acids. Germline CDR1 and CDR2: MNHNS and SASEGT. V dropped 1 base and J dropped 8 bases, with 8 bases sitting between them. The CDR3 bases are TGTGCCAGCAGTGAAGGGGGAGAGGGCTACACCTTC. Translated: CASSEGGEGYTF.

This clone was picked up many times. V is TRBV6-5 and J is TRBJ2-7, with D perhaps TRBD2 (6 bases). Germline V gene lookup returns CDR1 MNHEY and CDR2 SVGAGI. The CDR3 extends over 14 amino acids. V was cut by 2 bases and J by 3 bases, with 11 bases left in between. The CDR3 sequence: CASSYRPGVYEQYF. CDR3 nucleotide sequence: TGTGCCAGCAGTTACCGTCCGGGAGTCTACGAGCAGTACTTC.

This clone has a count of ten or more. This rearrangement joins TRBV28 to TRBJ1-1; D may be TRBD1 (6 bases). Germline V lookup: CDR1 MDHEN, CDR2 SYDVKM. V lost 8 bases and J 0 bases, leaving 10 bases between the germline ends. The CDR3 length is 13 residues. The CDR3 coding sequence is TGTGCCAGCCGGGACAATTTGAACACTGAAGCTTTCTTT. Protein: CASRDNLNTEAFF.

This clone was detected many times. This sequence joins TRBV6-5 and TRBJ1-1; 7 nucleotides line up with TRBD1. The junction had 5 bases not matched to a gene; V was cut back by 5 bases and J by 5 bases. Germline CDR1 MNHEY, CDR2 SVGAGI. This CDR3 contains 13 residues. The CDR3 bases are TGTGCCAGCAGTCGACAGGGTGATACTGAAGCTTTCTTT. Protein product: CASSRQGDTEAFF.

In its sample, this clone was seen a few times. The chain joins TRBV29-1 to TRBJ2-1; 7 positions match TRBD2. Per germline, CDR1 SQVTM and CDR2 ANQGSEA. The CDR3 has 13 amino acids. After removal of 4 bases from V and 6 bases from J, the junction contained 6 bases not matched to a gene. The CDR3 region has the DNA TGCAGCGTTGGCGGGAGTTCTGGCAATGAGCAGTTCTTC. Protein sequence: CSVGGSSGNEQFF.

This clone was seen repeatedly, ten times or more. The rearrangement uses TRBV28 and TRBJ1-2; 7 positions match TRBD1. The CDR3 spans 14 residues. V lost 5 bases and J lost 6; bases outside the gene matches: 9. CDR1 MDHEN and CDR2 SYDVKM come from the germline V gene. In nucleotides, the CDR3 is TGTGCCAGCAGTCCAAGTTTACAGGGGAATGGCTACACCTTC. The encoded protein is CASSPSLQGNGYTF.

This clone was counted a few times. The J gene is TRBJ2-2, the V gene TRBV7-9, with 8 positions matching TRBD1. The CDR3 loop spans 18 amino acids. With 2 bases clipped from V and 4 bases from J, the junction kept 12 bases outside the gene matches. The germline V gene encodes CDR1 SEHNR and CDR2 FQNEAQ (reference sequence). CDR3 sequence: CASSLSFQGAGGTGELFF. The CDR3 region has the DNA TGTGCCAGCAGCTTAAGCTTCCAGGGGGCTGGCGGCACCGGGGAGCTGTTTTTT.

This clone was counted at least ten times. The V call is TRBV13, the J call TRBJ2-1; D not certain. The CDR3 consists of 14 residues. Trimming took off 6 bases at V and 2 bases at J, with 11 bases between the two ends. In germline, CDR1 is PRHDT, CDR2 FYEKMQ (reference sequence). CDR3 loop: CASRGSLPYNEQFF. CDR3 in DNA: TGTGCCAGCAGGGGCTCGCTACCCTACAATGAGCAGTTCTTC.

There are many counts of this clone. This chain links TRBV10-3 with TRBJ1-1; D gene uncertain. Trimming took 0 bases from V and 0 from J, leaving 8 bases between them. CDR1 and CDR2 from the germline V gene are ENHRY and SYGVKD. The CDR3 sequence is 15 residues long. This CDR3 reads CAISESTFMNTEAFF. The CDR3 DNA sequence: TGTGCCATCAGTGAGTCGACATTCATGAACACTGAAGCTTTCTTT.

This clone has a count of ten or more. This rearrangement joins TRBV11-3 to TRBJ2-3; 7 nucleotides match TRBD2. The CDR3 has 13 residues. Unmatched junction bases numbered 9, after V lost 2 bases and J lost 13 bases. From germline, CDR1 is SGHNT and CDR2 YENEEA. This CDR3 is CASSLKGGSKKYF. CDR3 bases: TGTGCCAGCAGCTTAAAGGGCGGGAGTAAGAAGTATTTT.

The V and J genes are TRBV28 and TRBJ2-1, with a tentative D call TRBD2 (5 bases). Trimming stripped 6 bases from V and 8 bases from J, with 17 bases between. Germline-derived CDR1 and CDR2 are MDHEN and SYDVKM. This CDR3 contains 14 residues. The chain's CDR3 is CASRLGAPAYEQFF. In nucleotides, the CDR3 is TGTGCCAGCAGACTAGGCGCCCCGGCGTATGAGCAGTTCTTC. Full variable domain (remainder filled in from reference TRBV28 and TRBJ2-1): DVKVTQSSRYLVKRTGEKVFLECVQDMDHENMFWYRQDPGLGLRLIYFSYDVKMKEKGDIPEGYSVSREKKERFSLILESASTNQTSMYLCASRLGAPAYEQFFGPGTRLTVL.

This clone has a count of ten or more. The V call is TRBV6-1, the J call TRBJ1-2; 8 bases agree with TRBD1. The J segment lost 7 bases and the V segment lost 5 bases, leaving 6 bases of the junction unmatched. The CDR3 has 13 amino acids. CDR1 and CDR2 from the germline V gene are MNHNS and SASEGT. CDR3 nucleotides: TGTGCCAGCAGTAAGACAGGGGTCGGTGGCTACACCTTC. It codes for CASSKTGVGGYTF.

The sample holds many counts of this clone. V is TRBV5-3 and J is TRBJ2-7, with 9 bases matching TRBD2. TRBV5-3 is noted as an ORF with a role that remains uncertain. V dropped 4 bases and J dropped 4; count of bases not matched to a gene: 6. This CDR3 region has 14 residues. CDR3 region: CARSKSGRRYEQYF. CDR3 sequence (DNA): TGTGCCAGAAGCAAGAGCGGGAGGCGGTACGAGCAGTACTTC.

A few counts support this clone. This chain joins TRBV5-5 and TRBJ1-6, with 8 bases identical to TRBD1. The CDR3 is 17 residues long. Germline V gives CDR1 SGHKS, CDR2 YYEKEE (reference sequence). The ends lost 4 bases at V and 0 bases at J; junction bases unmatched: 6. CDR3 protein: CASSGWDRLSYNSPLHF. CDR3 DNA sequence: TGTGCCAGCAGCGGGTGGGACAGGCTCTCCTATAATTCACCCCTCCACTTT.

This clone came up a few times. J is TRBJ2-4 and V is TRBV2; possibly TRBD2 for D (5 bases). Trimming took off 5 bases at V and 2 bases at J, with 13 bases between the two ends. The CDR3 loop spans 15 amino acids. Germline V CDR1 and CDR2: SNHLY, FYNNEI. The CDR3 loop reads CASSTGLSTKNIQYF. For the CDR3, the DNA is TGTGCCAGCAGTACCGGACTGTCGACCAAAAACATTCAGTACTTC.

This clone was picked up many times. Other nucleotide sequences in the sample specify the same CDR3. CDR3 nucleotides: TGTGCCAGCAGCTTGTATGACAGGGGGAACACTGAAGCTTTCTTT. It encodes CASSLYDRGNTEAFF. This sequence joins TRBV5-6 and TRBJ1-1; 8 bases are a match to TRBD1. The germline CDR1 and CDR2 sequences are SGHDT and YYEEEE. The CDR3 sequence is 15 residues long. Unmatched junction bases numbered 3, after V lost 1 base and J lost 1 base. Combining the CDR3 with reference TRBV5-6 and TRBJ1-1 gives the whole variable domain DAGVTQSPTHLIKTRGQQVTLRCSPKSGHDTVSWYQQALGQGPQFIFQYYEEEERQRGNFPDRFSGHQFPNYSSELNVNALLLGDSALYLCASSLYDRGNTEAFFGQGTRLTVV.

This clone was detected only a few times. The J gene is TRBJ2-3, the V gene TRBV9, with D possibly matching TRBD2 (5 bases). Germline lookup yields CDR1 SGDLS and CDR2 YYNGEE. The length of the CDR3 is 14 residues. V was clipped by 2 bases and J by 0 bases, with 7 bases between them. Here the CDR3 reads CASSVGGSTDTQYF. The DNA of the CDR3 is TGTGCCAGCAGCGTCGGCGGGAGCACAGATACGCAGTATTTT.

The table lists this clone with many counts. The V call is TRBV18, the J call TRBJ1-5; D gene ambiguous. Germline assignment: CDR1 KGHSH and CDR2 LQKENI. V lost 4 bases to trimming and J lost 7 bases, with 14 bases between them. This CDR3 spans 14 amino acids. The CDR3 sequence: CASSLREGHQPQHF. The CDR3 coding sequence is TGTGCCAGCTCACTGCGGGAGGGCCACCAGCCCCAGCATTTT.

There are many counts of this clone. The chain carries TRBV6-5 and TRBJ2-3, with a weak D call TRBD2 (6 bases). This CDR3 region has 15 residues. Germline CDR1 reads MNHEY; CDR2 reads SVGAGI. The germline V and J ends were trimmed by 5 bases and 2 bases, with 14 bases remaining between them. DNA for the CDR3: TGTGCCAGCAGTCCTCCGGGACTGATCACAGATACGCAGTATTTT. It codes for CASSPPGLITDTQYF.

This clone has ten or more counts. The rearrangement joins TRBV6-6 to TRBJ2-3, with a possible D match to TRBD2 (5 bases). V dropped 4 bases and J dropped 8 bases, with 16 bases sitting between them. The V gene's germline CDR1 is MNHNY and CDR2 SVGAGI (reference sequence). This CDR3 is built from 14 residues. The CDR3 DNA reads as TGTGCCAGCAGTTTTTACCCCCTAGCCGCTACGCAGTATTTT. Amino acid sequence: CASSFYPLAATQYF.

The chain has TRBV14 and TRBJ1-1; maybe TRBD1 (5 bases). The V and J ends lost 5 bases and 1 base respectively, with 11 bases between them. The germline V gene has CDR1 SGHDN and CDR2 FVKESK. This CDR3 spans 14 amino acids. CDR3 nucleotides: TGTGCCAGCAGCTTTACAGGACCGAACACTGAAGCTTTCTTT. Amino acids: CASSFTGPNTEAFF.